This TCR beta chain was profiled in a study of vaccination effects on CD4 cells after COVID-19. Study-wide context: Of the BNT162b2 and mRNA-1273 vaccines, participants received two doses of one or the other.

Clones were read by immunoSEQ multiplex PCR, and TCRdb kept only the in-frame ones, dropping some. Among more than 11,000 clones listed, around 80% were seen once. The study's findings and limits: Convalescent patients were few in the study, and early post-infection timepoints were absent. Only a single clone (1 of 255 vaccine-induced clones in healthy vaccinees) cross-reacted with common cold coronaviruses.

The junction had 6 bases not matched to a gene; V was cut back by 3 bases and J by 4 bases. CDR1 is MGHRA, CDR2 YSYEKL, per germline. The CDR3 totals 15 residues. Sequencing was preceded by expansion of antigen-specific CD4+ T cells with viral peptide pools in the ViraFEST assay. Investigators separated out CD4+ T cells once 9 to 11 days of culture had passed. Fresh IL-2-containing medium replaced half the medium on days 3 and 7. For this clone: Its specificity is unknown.

Here the sequenced sample was CD4+ T cells from PBMCs cultured with HCoV-229E spike peptides, taken before COVID-19 vaccination. The TCR comes from a human donor who received a COVID-19 vaccine. The rearrangement links TRBV4-1 to TRBJ2-4; 7 nucleotides align to TRBD2. CDR3 sequence reads: CASSQALAAKNIQYF. The CDR3 DNA sequence: TGCGCCAGCAGCCAGGCCCTAGCGGCGAAAAACATTCAGTACTTC.